This T cell receptor (beta chain) was found in a study of technical replicates of blood from several donors. Assay used: immunoSEQ multiplex PCR; TCRdb lists only in-frame clones, some missing. The sample has tens of thousands of clones; 90% to 95% are singletons. The germline CDR1 and CDR2 sequences are MNHEY and SMNVEV (reference sequence). CDR3 length: 11 amino acids. Trimming pared 2 bases from V and 7 bases from J, leaving 3 bases between. Sequenced input: T cells isolated from PBMCs. This chain connects TRBV27 to TRBJ2-1; D gene uncertain. The TCR comes from a human donor in good health. In DNA form, the CDR3 reads TGTGCCAGCAGTTTAGCGAATGAGCAGTTCTTC. Translating gives CASSLANEQFF.